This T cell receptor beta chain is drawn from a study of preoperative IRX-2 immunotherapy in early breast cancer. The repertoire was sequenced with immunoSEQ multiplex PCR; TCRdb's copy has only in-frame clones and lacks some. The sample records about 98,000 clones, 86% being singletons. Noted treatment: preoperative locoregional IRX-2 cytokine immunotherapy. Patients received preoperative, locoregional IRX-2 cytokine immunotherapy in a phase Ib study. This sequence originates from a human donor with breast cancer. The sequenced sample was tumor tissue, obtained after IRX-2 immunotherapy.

CDR3 loop: CASRPAGTGGLGNTIYF. The CDR3 nucleotides read TGTGCCAGTAGGCCTGCTGGGACAGGGGGACTTGGAAACACCATATATTTT. The J gene is TRBJ1-3, the V gene TRBV19; 11 bases fit TRBD1. J was trimmed by 3 bases and V by 6 bases; bases with no gene match: 10. CDR3 size: 17 residues. The germline V gene has CDR1 LNHDA and CDR2 SQIVND (reference sequence).